This T cell receptor (beta chain) was documented in a study of blood T cell repertoires in COVID-19. About the study: Samples taken during acute and convalescent COVID-19 were collected in the United States, Italy and Spain. Nucleic acid was either cDNA or gDNA, and it came from T cells, B-cell-depleted T cells, or PBMCs.

Trimming took 6 bases from V and 7 from J; bases not matched to a gene: 11. The CDR3 extends over 15 amino acids. CDR1 is SNHLY, CDR2 FYNNEI, per germline. While infection was still active, Seattle patients were enrolled and then followed longitudinally. Authors' analysis steps: Using reference gene primer amplification, nucleated cell counts were estimated. Assay: immunoSEQ multiplex PCR; the TCRdb copy retains only in-frame clones and omits some. V, J and clone size were drawn from that table, and D and trimming were deduced from the DNA. In the table there are some 150,000 clones, approximately 85% of which are singletons.

Sequenced material: peripheral blood. This TCR was recovered from a woman aged 55-70 years with COVID-19, enrolled during active disease. This chain uses TRBV2 with TRBJ1-5; 8 bases are a match to TRBD1. CDR3 sequence reads: CASSPGGTGGQPQHF. In DNA form, the CDR3 reads TGTGCCAGCAGCCCCGGGGGGACAGGCGGGCAGCCCCAGCATTTT.